The present T cell receptor beta chain was sequenced within a study of blood T cell repertoires in COVID-19. Study summary: The cDNA or gDNA used as material had been derived from T cells, B-cell-depleted T cells, or PBMCs.

The CDR3 is 13 amino acids. CDR1 and CDR2 from the germline V gene are SGDLS and YYNGEE. With 7 bases removed from V and 4 bases from J, the gap between germline ends came to 14 bases. In the original analysis: Cell counts per sample came from amplifying reference gene primers. Assay used: immunoSEQ multiplex PCR; TCRdb lists only in-frame clones, some missing. V and J calls and clone size follow that table, whereas D and trimming were derived from the DNA. Of 120,000 to 150,000 clones listed, approximately 73% were seen once; the top ten hold less than 5.5%. The source material was peripheral blood. This TCR was sampled from a man aged 55 to 70 with acute or convalescent COVID-19. This chain joins TRBV9 and TRBJ1-1; D is unclear. CDR3 residues: CASLRRTATEAFF. Here the CDR3 DNA reads TGTGCCAGCCTGCGGAGGACTGCCACTGAAGCTTTCTTT.